The table lists the clone carrying this TCR beta chain with a few counts. Its antigen is unidentified. The data were taken from a study of cytomegalovirus exposure and HLA in healthy donors. Trimming took off 0 bases at V and 4 bases at J, with 17 bases between the two ends. The germline CDR1 and CDR2 sequences are SGHVS and FQNEAQ. CDR3 length: 17 residues. Study-wide results and limits: Follow-up analysis found HLA locus-dependent TCR association rates, highest for DRB1 and lowest for HLA-C. An analysis that was carried out later associated 16,951 TCR beta sequences with HLA alleles at 0.05 false discovery rate. A link between a missense DCLRE1C variant and TCR beta V- and J-gene trimming emerged from a later analysis. Earlier results showed most TCR beta V segments being productive about 87% or about 30% of the time.

PCR was performed using 60 Vbeta and 13 Jbeta primers. TCRdb keeps only in-frame clones here, not all; method: immunoSEQ multiplex PCR. Of tens of thousands of clones detected, approximately 71% appear once; the ten largest clones hold 3.5% to 4.5%. This sequence was found in a man between 25 and 39 years old in good health and CMV-seronegative. The chain uses TRBV7-8 and TRBJ2-3; D possibly corresponds to TRBD2 (5 bases). The sequencing input was PBMCs. The CDR3 sequence: CASSLAFREVGADTQYF. The CDR3 DNA is TGTGCCAGCAGCTTAGCGTTCCGTGAGGTCGGGGCAGATACGCAGTATTTT.